The table lists the clone carrying this TCR beta chain with many counts. Its antigen is still unknown. This CDR3 has 13 amino acids. V lost 1 base, J lost 0 bases, and 3 bases lay in between. The germline V gene has CDR1 LGHNT and CDR2 FRNRAP. The data were taken from a study of T cells in Graves' hyperthyroidism and ophthalmopathy. Findings and limits, study-wide: Most clonotypes expanded in thyroid above 0.001 were likewise present in blood.

RNA transcripts yielded amplified TCR beta CDR3 regions. The HTBI set primed first-round TCR CDR3 RT-PCR. Via MiXCR, TCRdb re-called the multiplex PCR reads, giving one row per CDR3 protein. The sample lists approximately 640,000 distinct CDR3 sequences, around 15% occurring once. Input material: blood. V is TRBV12-5 and J is TRBJ1-1; D is unclear. The sequence came from a woman under 40 with Graves' hyperthyroidism. This CDR3 is CASGLGVNTEAFF. The CDR3 DNA follows: TGTGCTAGTGGTTTGGGGGTGAACACTGAAGCTTTCTTT.